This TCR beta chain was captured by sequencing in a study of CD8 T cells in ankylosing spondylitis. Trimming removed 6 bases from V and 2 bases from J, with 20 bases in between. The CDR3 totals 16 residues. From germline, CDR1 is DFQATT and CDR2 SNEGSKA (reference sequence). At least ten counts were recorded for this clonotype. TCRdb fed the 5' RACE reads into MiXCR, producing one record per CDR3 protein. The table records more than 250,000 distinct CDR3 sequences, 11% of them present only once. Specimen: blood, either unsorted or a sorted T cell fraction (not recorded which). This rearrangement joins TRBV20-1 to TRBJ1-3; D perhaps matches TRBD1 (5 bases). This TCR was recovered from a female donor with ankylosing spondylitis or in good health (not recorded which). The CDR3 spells CSAFRNNAGPGNTIYF. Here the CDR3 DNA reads TGCAGTGCCTTCCGCAACAACGCAGGGCCTGGAAACACCATATATTTT.